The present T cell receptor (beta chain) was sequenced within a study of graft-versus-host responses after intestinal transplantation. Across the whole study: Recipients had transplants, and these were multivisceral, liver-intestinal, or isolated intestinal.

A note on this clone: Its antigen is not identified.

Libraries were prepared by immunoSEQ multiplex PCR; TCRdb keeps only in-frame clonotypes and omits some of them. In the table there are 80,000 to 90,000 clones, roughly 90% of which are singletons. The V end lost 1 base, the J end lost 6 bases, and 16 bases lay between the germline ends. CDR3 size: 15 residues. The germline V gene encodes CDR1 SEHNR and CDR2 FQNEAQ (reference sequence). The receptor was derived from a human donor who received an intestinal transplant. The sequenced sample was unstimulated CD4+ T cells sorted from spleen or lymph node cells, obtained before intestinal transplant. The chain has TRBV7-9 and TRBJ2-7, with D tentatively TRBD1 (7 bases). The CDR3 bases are TGTGCCAGCAGCTTAGGATCGGCAGGGGGGACCGAGCAGTACTTC. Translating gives CASSLGSAGGTEQYF.